These 10 T cell receptor beta chains originate from one sample sequenced in a study of T-cell memory formation after mild COVID-19. MiXCR, run by TCRdb on the 5' RACE reads, gives a single entry per CDR3 protein. This sample has 90,000 to 120,000 distinct CDR3 sequences, with approximately 14% found just once. Sequencing was performed on PBMCs or a T cell subset sorted from them (not recorded which). Receptor source: a man younger than 30 who had mild COVID-19 (a few samples of this study predate the infection). Cell type and time point are not known.

The table lists this clonotype with a few counts. V usage is TRBV7-6 and J usage is TRBJ2-5, with 9 bases lining up with TRBD1. V trimming: 5 bases; J trimming: 10 bases; junction bases outside the gene matches: 14. The CDR3 extends over 15 amino acids. In germline, CDR1 is SGHVS, CDR2 FNYEAQ. The CDR3 loop reads CASSPGQGLGWGQYF. CDR3 nucleotide sequence: TGTGCCAGCAGCCCGGGACAGGGATTGGGGTGGGGCCAGTACTTC.

This clonotype was counted at least ten times. The chain has TRBV6-6 and TRBJ2-1; 8 nucleotides align to TRBD2. CDR3 size: 16 residues. Trimming cost V 7 bases and J 2 bases; bases outside gene matches: 10. Germline lookup yields CDR1 MNHNY and CDR2 SVGAGI (reference sequence). The CDR3 DNA reads TGTGCCAGCAAACCCTTTCTAGCGGGCCCCTACAATGAGCAGTTCTTC. Translation: CASKPFLAGPYNEQFF.

J is TRBJ1-2 and V is TRBV7-2, with 8 bases matching TRBD1. Germline CDR1 SGHTA, CDR2 FQGNSA. The CDR3 consists of 17 residues. V trimming: 2 bases; J trimming: 6 bases; junction bases outside the gene matches: 14. CDR3 nucleotide sequence: TGTGCCAGCAGCTTAAAAGGTGGGGCAGGGGGCAGTGATGGCTACACCTTC. This sequence encodes CASSLKGGAGGSDGYTF.

CDR3: CASRQGTSGGDQQYV. As DNA, the CDR3 is TGTGCCAGCAGACAAGGAACTAGCGGGGGGGATCAGCAGTACGTC. V is TRBV7-9 and J is TRBJ2-7; 13 bases line up with TRBD2. CDR3 length equals 15 residues. With 6 bases clipped from V and 8 bases from J, the junction kept 10 bases outside the gene matches. Per the germline V gene, CDR1 is SEHNR and CDR2 is FQNEAQ (reference sequence).

This clonotype was picked up a small number of times. V and J are TRBV9 and TRBJ2-3; the D gene is possibly TRBD2 (6 bases). CDR1 and CDR2 (germline): SGDLS, YYNGEE. CDR3 size: 12 residues. With 3 bases removed from V and 5 bases from J, the gap between germline ends came to 7 bases. The CDR3 protein is CASSGREDTQYF. CDR3 coding DNA: TGTGCCAGCAGCGGGCGGGAAGATACGCAGTATTTT.

This clonotype was picked up a small number of times. This sequence joins TRBV4-3 and TRBJ2-2; D ambiguous. CDR1 and CDR2 (germline): LGHNA, YSLEER. The CDR3 is 15 amino acids. Trimming left V 2 bases short and J 6 bases short, with 13 bases between. This CDR3 reads CASSQPLGSAGELFF. The CDR3 nucleotides are TGCGCCAGCAGCCAACCTCTAGGATCGGCCGGGGAGCTGTTTTTT.

The chain links TRBV6-2 or TRBV6-3 to TRBJ2-5; 11 bases fit TRBD1. V shed 6 bases, J shed 5 bases, and the junction held 8 bases outside the gene matches. This CDR3 has 15 residues. CDR1 and CDR2 (germline): MNHEY, SVGEGT. Written as DNA, the CDR3 is TGTGCCAGCAGCCGCGGACAGGGGGCGAAGGAGACCCAGTACTTC. Protein product: CASSRGQGAKETQYF.

This chain joins TRBV29-1 and TRBJ1-2; possible D gene TRBD1, 6 bases. The CDR3 spans 14 residues. The V end was cut by 3 bases, the J end by 2 bases, with 13 bases between. CDR1 and CDR2 (germline): SQVTM, ANQGSEA. CDR3 sequence (DNA): TGCAGCGTTGACACGACAGGTCTCAACTATGGCTACACCTTC. This translates into CSVDTTGLNYGYTF.

V usage is TRBV7-9 and J usage is TRBJ1-5; tentatively, D is TRBD1 (6 bases). The V gene lost 1 base and the J gene lost 2 bases, with 18 bases spanning the gap. Germline CDR1 is SEHNR and CDR2 is FQNEAQ (reference sequence). This CDR3 is 18 amino acids long. Here the CDR3 reads CASSLDRVDRGGNQPQHF. In DNA, the CDR3 is TGTGCCAGCAGCTTAGACAGGGTTGATCGGGGCGGCAATCAGCCCCAGCATTTT.

V gene TRBV11-2 combines with J gene TRBJ1-1, with D possibly TRBD1 on 5 matching bases. Germline V gene lookup returns CDR1 SGHAT and CDR2 FQNNGV. V lost 2 bases, J lost 7 bases, and 11 bases lay in between. This CDR3 is built from 13 residues. In DNA form, the CDR3 reads TGTGCCAGCAGCTTACTACGGGGGGGTGAAGCTTTCTTT. It translates to CASSLLRGGEAFF.